The rows below give T cell receptor beta chains drawn from one sample of a study of blood T cells in healthy people across ages. A single record per CDR3 protein comes from TCRdb applying MiXCR to the 5' RACE reads. In the table there are more than 650,000 distinct CDR3 sequences, 22% of which are singletons. The sequencing sample was made of blood. These receptors were taken from a man between 70 and 80 years old in good health. CDR3s include the opening cysteine and the closing phenylalanine or tryptophan. Fields, in order: D gene, J gene, clone size, V gene, CDR3 DNA, CDR3 protein. A D gene is named only where the DNA matches it firmly. Not all rows give a size; the values are once, few, many and, for expanded clones, a class.

d_call: -
j_call: TRBJ2-3
clone_size: few
v_call: TRBV11-2
cdr3_nt: TGTGCCAGCAGCTTAGACGGGAGACCCACAGATACGCAGTATTTT
cdr3_aa: CASSLDGRPTDTQYF

d_call: -
j_call: TRBJ1-6
clone_size: -
v_call: TRBV2
cdr3_nt: TGTGCCAGCAGTGAATTGGGAAACTCACCCCTCCACTTT
cdr3_aa: CASSELGNSPLHF

d_call: TRBD2
j_call: TRBJ2-3
clone_size: -
v_call: TRBV29-1
cdr3_nt: TGCAGCTCACGACTAGCGGGGGGTGCAGATACGCAGTATTTT
cdr3_aa: CSSRLAGGADTQYF

d_call: TRBD1
j_call: TRBJ1-5
clone_size: -
v_call: TRBV5-1
cdr3_nt: TGCGCCAGCAGCCCAACCCCCGGGACAGGGTTGCAGCCCCAGCATTTT
cdr3_aa: CASSPTPGTGLQPQHF

d_call: -
j_call: TRBJ1-2
clone_size: -
v_call: TRBV6-5
cdr3_nt: TGTGCCAGCAGCCGGGGGGATTGCTACACCTTC
cdr3_aa: CASSRGDCYTF

d_call: -
j_call: TRBJ1-2
clone_size: few
v_call: TRBV20-1
cdr3_nt: TGCAGTGCTAGAGATCAAAGGAAAGGGCAGGGCTATGGCTACACCTTC
cdr3_aa: CSARDQRKGQGYGYTF

d_call: -
j_call: TRBJ2-4
clone_size: -
v_call: TRBV18
cdr3_nt: TGTGCCAGCTCACCAGTGGCTCAGAGCGTTGACTTTCAGTACTTC
cdr3_aa: CASSPVAQSVDFQYF

d_call: TRBD1
j_call: TRBJ1-2
clone_size: -
v_call: TRBV2
cdr3_nt: TGTGCCTGGACGGGACAGGGTTTCTATGGCTACACCTTC
cdr3_aa: CAWTGQGFYGYTF

d_call: -
j_call: TRBJ1-5
clone_size: many
v_call: TRBV6-6
cdr3_nt: TGTGCCAGCAGTCCCCGGGGGCAGGGAGTTACCAATCAGCCCCAGCATTTT
cdr3_aa: CASSPRGQGVTNQPQHF

d_call: -
j_call: TRBJ2-3
clone_size: few
v_call: TRBV14
cdr3_nt: TGTGCCAGCAGCCAACAGACTACTACAAGCACAGATACGCAGTATTTT
cdr3_aa: CASSQQTTTSTDTQYF

d_call: -
j_call: TRBJ2-7
clone_size: -
v_call: TRBV20-1
cdr3_nt: TGCAGCCTGACAGGATCCACCTACGAGCAGTACTTC
cdr3_aa: CSLTGSTYEQYF

d_call: -
j_call: TRBJ2-5
clone_size: many
v_call: TRBV6-6
cdr3_nt: TGTGCCAGCAGTTACTCGCTAGGTGGTGGAGAGACCCAGTACTTC
cdr3_aa: CASSYSLGGGETQYF

d_call: TRBD1
j_call: TRBJ1-2
clone_size: few
v_call: TRBV7-9
cdr3_nt: TGTGCCAGCAGCTTGACAGGGATCGATGGCTACACCTTC
cdr3_aa: CASSLTGIDGYTF

d_call: TRBD2
j_call: TRBJ2-4
clone_size: few
v_call: TRBV4-3
cdr3_nt: TGCGCCAGCAGCCACCAGACTAGCGGGAGTACCAAAAACATTCAGTACTTC
cdr3_aa: CASSHQTSGSTKNIQYF

d_call: TRBD1
j_call: TRBJ1-4
clone_size: -
v_call: TRBV6-2/TRBV6-3
cdr3_nt: TGTGCCACCGGGACAGATGACGAAAAACTGTTTTTT
cdr3_aa: CATGTDDEKLFF

d_call: TRBD2
j_call: TRBJ2-1
clone_size: few
v_call: TRBV6-2/TRBV6-3
cdr3_nt: TGTGCCAGCAGCCTAGCGGGAGGGCCCCAAAGCTCCTACAATGAGCAGTTCTTC
cdr3_aa: CASSLAGGPQSSYNEQFF

d_call: -
j_call: TRBJ2-1
clone_size: few
v_call: TRBV20-1
cdr3_nt: TGCAGGGGGACAAAGAACAATGAGCAGTTCTTC
cdr3_aa: CRGTKNNEQFF

d_call: -
j_call: TRBJ2-1
clone_size: many
v_call: TRBV29-1
cdr3_nt: TGCAGCGTTGTACTAAGGGAACGTGGAGGGAATAATGAGCAGTTCTTC
cdr3_aa: CSVVLRERGGNNEQFF

d_call: -
j_call: TRBJ2-1
clone_size: few
v_call: TRBV7-2
cdr3_nt: TGTGCCAGCAGCTTTATGGTCTTCAATGAGCAGTTCTTC
cdr3_aa: CASSFMVFNEQFF

d_call: TRBD2
j_call: TRBJ2-5
clone_size: -
v_call: TRBV5-1
cdr3_nt: TGCGCCAGCAGCTTGCGGACTAGCTCTGGAGGGACCCAGTACTTC
cdr3_aa: CASSLRTSSGGTQYF

d_call: -
j_call: TRBJ2-3
clone_size: -
v_call: TRBV5-8
cdr3_nt: TGTGCCAGCAGCTTGGGACAGGGAGGCCCCACACACACAGATACGCAGTATTTT
cdr3_aa: CASSLGQGGPTHTDTQYF

d_call: -
j_call: TRBJ1-4
clone_size: -
v_call: TRBV10-3
cdr3_nt: TGTGCCATCAGTTTACAGGGTGCCCCTAATGAAAAACTGTTTTTT
cdr3_aa: CAISLQGAPNEKLFF

d_call: -
j_call: TRBJ1-4
clone_size: -
v_call: TRBV5-1
cdr3_nt: TGCGCCAGCAGCTACGGACGCCCTGGGGATGAAAAACTGTTTTTT
cdr3_aa: CASSYGRPGDEKLFF

d_call: TRBD2
j_call: TRBJ2-3
clone_size: -
v_call: TRBV7-2
cdr3_nt: TGTGCCAGCAGCTTAGATCTAGCGGCTCCAAGCACAGATACGCAGTATTTT
cdr3_aa: CASSLDLAAPSTDTQYF

d_call: -
j_call: TRBJ1-6
clone_size: -
v_call: TRBV6-2/TRBV6-3
cdr3_nt: TGTGCCAGCAACCAGGGAAGGTCCTATAATTCACCCCTCCACTTT
cdr3_aa: CASNQGRSYNSPLHF

d_call: -
j_call: TRBJ2-1
clone_size: -
v_call: TRBV12-3/TRBV12-4
cdr3_nt: TGTGCCAGCAGTCACCCGCTAGCTGAGCAGTTCTTC
cdr3_aa: CASSHPLAEQFF

d_call: -
j_call: TRBJ1-5
clone_size: -
v_call: TRBV20-1
cdr3_nt: TGCAGTGCACGTCCCGGGGGAAATCAGCCCCAGCATTTT
cdr3_aa: CSARPGGNQPQHF

d_call: TRBD1
j_call: TRBJ1-2
clone_size: many
v_call: TRBV27
cdr3_nt: TGTGCCAGCAGTGCGGACAGGGCTGGCTACACCTTC
cdr3_aa: CASSADRAGYTF

d_call: TRBD2
j_call: TRBJ2-1
clone_size: few
v_call: TRBV5-1
cdr3_nt: TGCGCCAGCACCTTGACTAGCGGTGTGGATGAGCAGTTCTTC
cdr3_aa: CASTLTSGVDEQFF

d_call: -
j_call: TRBJ2-6
clone_size: few
v_call: TRBV15
cdr3_nt: TGTGCCACCAGCAGAGCTGATGGTGGGGCCAACGTCCTGACTTTC
cdr3_aa: CATSRADGGANVLTF

d_call: -
j_call: TRBJ2-3
clone_size: -
v_call: TRBV12-3/TRBV12-4
cdr3_nt: TGTGCCAGCAGTTCACGTCAGGGGATAGGAAGGACAGATACGGAGTATTTC
cdr3_aa: CASSSRQGIGRTDTEYF

d_call: -
j_call: TRBJ1-2
clone_size: -
v_call: TRBV19
cdr3_nt: TGTGCCAGTAGTATAGCGCCGGGAGCCGGGGAAGGCTACACCTTC
cdr3_aa: CASSIAPGAGEGYTF

d_call: -
j_call: TRBJ2-6
clone_size: -
v_call: TRBV5-1
cdr3_nt: TGCGCCAGCAGTCGGACGGACCAATCTGGGGCCAACGTCCTGACTTTC
cdr3_aa: CASSRTDQSGANVLTF

d_call: TRBD2
j_call: TRBJ2-3
clone_size: many
v_call: TRBV7-2
cdr3_nt: TGTGCCAGCAGCACCCGGACTAGCGGGACAGGCACAGATACGCAGTATTTT
cdr3_aa: CASSTRTSGTGTDTQYF

d_call: -
j_call: TRBJ1-1
clone_size: -
v_call: TRBV12-3/TRBV12-4
cdr3_nt: TGTGCCAGCAGGAGAGAGGGAGTCTCTGAAGCTTTCTTT
cdr3_aa: CASRREGVSEAFF

d_call: TRBD2
j_call: TRBJ2-1
clone_size: -
v_call: TRBV19
cdr3_nt: TGTGCCAGTAGTATAGATCGGACTAGCGGGAGTAGCTACAATGAGCAGTTCTTC
cdr3_aa: CASSIDRTSGSSYNEQFF

d_call: TRBD1
j_call: TRBJ1-2
clone_size: few
v_call: TRBV20-1
cdr3_nt: TGCAGTGCTAGAGAGTCCGGGGACAGGCCCTATGGCTACACCTTC
cdr3_aa: CSARESGDRPYGYTF

d_call: -
j_call: TRBJ1-2
clone_size: few
v_call: TRBV29-1
cdr3_nt: TGCAGCGTTGAAGATCAGCTGGGCAGGGCAAACTATGGCTGCACCTTC
cdr3_aa: CSVEDQLGRANYGCTF

d_call: TRBD1
j_call: TRBJ2-3
clone_size: -
v_call: TRBV7-2
cdr3_nt: TGTGCCAGCAGCTTAGGAAAGGGGACAGGGGGCGCAGATACGCAGTATTTT
cdr3_aa: CASSLGKGTGGADTQYF

d_call: TRBD2
j_call: TRBJ2-2
clone_size: many
v_call: TRBV27
cdr3_nt: TGTGCCGACCCATCGGGAGAGGATGAGACTAGCGGGCATCTCGGGGAGCTGTTTTTT
cdr3_aa: CADPSGEDETSGHLGELFF

d_call: -
j_call: TRBJ2-5
clone_size: few
v_call: TRBV20-1
cdr3_nt: TGCAGTGCTTCCGGGGGGCGGTGGGAGACCCAGTACTTC
cdr3_aa: CSASGGRWETQYF

d_call: -
j_call: TRBJ1-2
clone_size: -
v_call: TRBV5-1
cdr3_nt: TGCGCCAGCAGAAAGTACAGTAACTATGGCTACACCTTC
cdr3_aa: CASRKYSNYGYTF

d_call: -
j_call: TRBJ1-1
clone_size: -
v_call: TRBV5-6
cdr3_nt: TGTGCCAGCAGCTTGATTCTATCTAGGGTGGATCGGAACACTGAAGCTTTCTTT
cdr3_aa: CASSLILSRVDRNTEAFF

d_call: TRBD2
j_call: TRBJ2-3
clone_size: -
v_call: TRBV3-1
cdr3_nt: TGTGCCAGCAGCCATCCCTCAGCGGGGGGCACAGATACGCAGTATTTT
cdr3_aa: CASSHPSAGGTDTQYF

d_call: -
j_call: TRBJ2-1
clone_size: -
v_call: TRBV11-2
cdr3_nt: TGTACCAGCTTCCCCTGGCAAAACTACTACAATGAGCAGTTCTTC
cdr3_aa: CTSFPWQNYYNEQFF

d_call: TRBD2
j_call: TRBJ2-7
clone_size: few
v_call: TRBV9
cdr3_nt: TGTGCCAGCAGCGTAGATGATTTTCCTACGAGCGGGAGAGTCTTC
cdr3_aa: CASSVDDFPTSGRVF

d_call: -
j_call: TRBJ2-1
clone_size: -
v_call: TRBV5-5
cdr3_nt: TGTGCCAGCAGCTTGGGGACACCAACGTGGGATGAGCAGTTCTTC
cdr3_aa: CASSLGTPTWDEQFF

d_call: TRBD1
j_call: TRBJ2-5
clone_size: -
v_call: TRBV10-3
cdr3_nt: TGTGCCATCAGTGACATTTCTAAGGGGGCGCAAGAGACCCAGTACTTC
cdr3_aa: CAISDISKGAQETQYF

d_call: -
j_call: TRBJ1-2
clone_size: -
v_call: TRBV3-1
cdr3_nt: TGTGCCGGCAGCCAAGGGGAGTTTGGCTACACCTTC
cdr3_aa: CAGSQGEFGYTF

d_call: TRBD1
j_call: TRBJ1-1
clone_size: few
v_call: TRBV18
cdr3_nt: TGTGCCAGCTCACCACTGGGACAGATCGCTGAAGCTTTCTTT
cdr3_aa: CASSPLGQIAEAFF

d_call: TRBD1
j_call: TRBJ2-7
clone_size: -
v_call: TRBV6-1
cdr3_nt: TGTGCCAGCAGTGTCGGACAGGGACGTGAGCAGTACTTC
cdr3_aa: CASSVGQGREQYF

d_call: -
j_call: TRBJ2-7
clone_size: -
v_call: TRBV12-3/TRBV12-4
cdr3_nt: TGTGCCAGCAGTTTTGGGCAAAAGTTCCTCTACGAGCAGTACTTC
cdr3_aa: CASSFGQKFLYEQYF

d_call: TRBD1
j_call: TRBJ1-1
clone_size: -
v_call: TRBV3-1
cdr3_nt: TGTGCCAGCAGCCAAGATCTGGGACAGATTATGAACACTGAAGCTTTCTTT
cdr3_aa: CASSQDLGQIMNTEAFF

d_call: TRBD2
j_call: TRBJ2-1
clone_size: -
v_call: TRBV20-1
cdr3_nt: TGCAGTGCTAGACTAGCGGGAGGCCGGGTAAATGAGCAGTTCTTC
cdr3_aa: CSARLAGGRVNEQFF

d_call: -
j_call: TRBJ2-5
clone_size: once
v_call: TRBV11-3
cdr3_nt: TGTGCCAGCAGCTTCTTGACAGCGCTGGTCAGACAAGAGACCCAGTACTTC
cdr3_aa: CASSFLTALVRQETQYF